Each of the 10 T cell receptor beta chains below was sequenced from the same sample in a study of PD-1 blockade in classical Hodgkin lymphoma. Each and every patient relapsed after autologous stem cell transplantation, and patients got differing brentuximab vedotin exposure. Profiling relied on immunoSEQ multiplex PCR, and the TCRdb table lists in-frame clones only, not all of them. The sample lists tens of thousands of clones; about nine tenths were seen once. The starting material was peripheral blood mononuclear cells (PBMCs), obtained at baseline. Receptors were obtained from a human donor with classical Hodgkin lymphoma.

This chain uses TRBV9 with TRBJ2-3; D is unresolved. CDR1 and CDR2 from the germline V gene are SGDLS and YYNGEE. The germline V and J ends were trimmed by 0 bases and 3 bases, with 8 bases remaining between them. CDR3 length equals 14 residues. The CDR3 protein is CASSVGTHTDTQYF. The DNA for the CDR3 is TGTGCCAGCAGCGTAGGGACGCATACAGATACGCAGTATTTT.

This chain joins TRBV7-9 and TRBJ1-5; 7 nucleotides agree with TRBD1. The length of the CDR3 is 15 residues. Trimming at V came to 4 bases and at J to 0 bases, leaving 3 bases not matched to a gene. CDR1 is SEHNR, CDR2 FQNEAQ, per germline (reference sequence). This chain's CDR3 is CASSSGGNSNQPQHF. The CDR3 DNA reads TGTGCCAGCAGCTCAGGGGGAAATAGCAATCAGCCCCAGCATTTT. The whole variable domain, filled in from reference TRBV7-9 and TRBJ1-5, reads DTGVSQNPRHKITKRGQNVTFRCDPISEHNRLYWYRQTLGQGPEFLTYFQNEAQLEKSRLLSDRFSAERPKGSFSTLEIQRTEQGDSAMYLCASSSGGNSNQPQHFGDGTRLSIL.

The chain links TRBV29-1 to TRBJ2-7; D is possibly TRBD1 or TRBD2 (7 bases each). Trimming removed 0 bases from V and 0 bases from J, with 15 bases in between. Looked up from germline, CDR1 is SQVTM and CDR2 is ANQGSEA. The length of the CDR3 is 16 residues. In DNA, the CDR3 is TGCAGCGTTGAAGATCCAAAGCGGGACAGCTCCTACGAGCAGTACTTC. Translation gives CSVEDPKRDSSYEQYF.

V usage is TRBV4-2 and J usage is TRBJ2-1; D gene unclear. CDR3 length: 16 amino acids. Germline CDR1 reads LGHNA; CDR2 reads YNFKEQ. V gave up 0 bases and J gave up 2 bases, with 11 bases separating them. DNA of the CDR3: TGTGCCAGCAGCCAAGAGGACGGGCCTACCTACAATGAGCAGTTCTTC. The encoded protein is CASSQEDGPTYNEQFF.

This clone was counted once. V is TRBV19 and J is TRBJ2-1; TRBD2 matches at 11 bases. The J segment lost 3 bases and the V segment lost 3 bases, leaving 7 bases of the junction unmatched. The CDR3 extends over 17 amino acids. CDR1 and CDR2 from the germline V gene are LNHDA and SQIVND (reference sequence). CDR3 sequence: CASSMFTLAGGYNEQFF. Here the CDR3 DNA reads TGTGCCAGTAGTATGTTTACCCTAGCGGGAGGCTACAATGAGCAGTTCTTC.

This chain uses TRBV19 with TRBJ2-3, with D tentatively TRBD1 (6 bases). Germline V gives CDR1 LNHDA, CDR2 SQIVND (reference sequence). Trimming shortened V by 4 bases and J by 2 bases, and 10 bases separated the two germline ends. This CDR3 is built from 14 residues. The CDR3 loop is CASSKGVNTDTQYF. The CDR3 nucleotides are TGTGCCAGTAGTAAGGGGGTTAACACAGATACGCAGTATTTT.

The CDR3 here is CATRDSPGETQYF. The CDR3 coding sequence is TGTGCCACCCGGGACTCCCCGGGGGAGACCCAGTACTTC. V is TRBV15 and J is TRBJ2-5, with a tentative D call TRBD2 (6 bases). This CDR3 contains 13 residues. Trimming cost V 8 bases and J 5 bases, with 15 bases left between them. Per germline, CDR1 LNHNV and CDR2 YYDKDF (reference sequence). The entire variable domain, with the rest obtained from reference TRBV15 and TRBJ2-5, is as follows: DAMVIQNPRYQVTQFGKPVTLSCSQTLNHNVMYWYQQKSSQAPKLLFHYYDKDFNNEADTPDNFQSRRPNTSFCFLDIRSPGLGDTAMYLCATRDSPGETQYFGPGTRLLVL.

The chain has TRBV28 and TRBJ1-1, with D perhaps matching TRBD1 (5 bases). Germline assignment: CDR1 MDHEN and CDR2 SYDVKM. The CDR3 covers 17 residues. V lost 4 bases and J 4 bases, leaving 22 bases between the germline ends. This CDR3 reads CASSSRGTGWFATEAFF. CDR3 sequence (DNA): TGTGCCAGCAGTTCCAGAGGGACGGGATGGTTTGCCACTGAAGCTTTCTTT.

J is TRBJ2-1 and V is TRBV5-1; D may correspond to TRBD1 or TRBD2 (5 bases each). Trimming took 0 bases from V and 9 from J, leaving 16 bases between them. Germline CDR1 and CDR2: SGHRS and YFSETQ. This CDR3 region has 15 residues. CDR3 loop: CASSLVVGGTGEQFF. CDR3 in DNA: TGCGCCAGCAGCTTGGTCGTCGGAGGTACAGGTGAGCAGTTCTTC.

The V gene is TRBV7-2, the J gene TRBJ2-4; tentative D call: TRBD2 (6 bases). V lost 5 bases and J 9 bases, leaving 26 bases between the germline ends. CDR1 and CDR2 (germline): SGHTA, FQGNSA. This CDR3 has 17 residues. The CDR3 sequence is CASSRKVEARDWSIQYF. CDR3 bases: TGTGCCAGCAGCCGCAAAGTTGAAGCGCGGGACTGGAGCATTCAGTACTTC. Using reference TRBV7-2 and TRBJ2-4 for the parts outside the CDR3, the full variable domain is GAGVSQSPSNKVTEKGKDVELRCDPISGHTALYWYRQSLGQGLEFLIYFQGNSAPDKSGLPSDRFSAERTGGSVSTLTIQRTQQEDSAVYLCASSRKVEARDWSIQYFGAGTRLSVL.